The subject of this entry is one T cell receptor beta chain. What it binds is not known. The V end lost 6 bases, the J end lost 3 bases, and 3 bases lay between the germline ends. Germline CDR1 reads KGHDR; CDR2 reads SFDVKD. This CDR3 contains 11 residues. The sample is drawn from a study of vaccination effects on CD4 cells after COVID-19. As for the study in general: The participants, recipients of two vaccine doses, got either BNT162b2 or mRNA-1273.

Sequencing used immunoSEQ multiplex PCR; TCRdb keeps in-frame clones, though not all of them. The sample shows about 45,000 clones, 70% to 75% of them seen only once. The culture ran for around nine days before CD4+ T cells were isolated. The TCR was taken from a human donor who had a prior SARS-CoV-2 infection. The V and J genes are TRBV24-1 and TRBJ2-3; D is unresolved. Sequencing was performed on CD4+ T cells from PBMCs cultured without peptide, taken before COVID-19 vaccination. The CDR3 loop reads CATSMTDTQYF. The CDR3 DNA follows: TGTGCCACCAGTATGACAGATACGCAGTATTTT.